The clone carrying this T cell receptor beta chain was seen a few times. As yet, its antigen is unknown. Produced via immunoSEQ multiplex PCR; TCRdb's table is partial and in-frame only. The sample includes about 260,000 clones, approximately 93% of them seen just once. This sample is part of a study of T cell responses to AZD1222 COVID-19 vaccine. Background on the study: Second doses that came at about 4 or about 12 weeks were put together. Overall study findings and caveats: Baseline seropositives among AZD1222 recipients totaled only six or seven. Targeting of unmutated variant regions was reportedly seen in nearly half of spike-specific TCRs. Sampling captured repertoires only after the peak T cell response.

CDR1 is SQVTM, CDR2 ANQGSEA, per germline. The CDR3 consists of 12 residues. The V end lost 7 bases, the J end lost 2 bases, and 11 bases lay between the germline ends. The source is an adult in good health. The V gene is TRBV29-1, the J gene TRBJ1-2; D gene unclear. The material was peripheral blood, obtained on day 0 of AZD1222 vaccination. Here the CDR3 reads CSARTGNYGYTF. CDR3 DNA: TGCAGCGCTCGGACGGGAAACTATGGCTACACCTTC.